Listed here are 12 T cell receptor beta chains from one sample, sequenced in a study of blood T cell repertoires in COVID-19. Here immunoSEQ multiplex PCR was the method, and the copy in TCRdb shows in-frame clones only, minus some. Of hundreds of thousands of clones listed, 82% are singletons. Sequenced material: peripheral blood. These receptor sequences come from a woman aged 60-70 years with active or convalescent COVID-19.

This chain's CDR3 is CASSGQGISTDTQYF. CDR3 in DNA: TGTGCCAGTAGCGGACAGGGGATAAGCACAGATACGCAGTATTTT. The V and J genes are TRBV19 and TRBJ2-3; 9 positions agree with TRBD1. This CDR3 has 15 residues. The germline V gene has CDR1 LNHDA and CDR2 SQIVND (reference sequence). V was pared by 6 bases and J by 0 bases, with 4 bases of the junction left unmatched.

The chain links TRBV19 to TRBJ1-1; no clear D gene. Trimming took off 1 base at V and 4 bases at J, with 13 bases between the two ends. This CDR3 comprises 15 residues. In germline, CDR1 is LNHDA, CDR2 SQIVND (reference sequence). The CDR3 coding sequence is TGTGCCAGTAGTATAGGCGGAGTTATGGGCACTGAAGCTTTCTTT. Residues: CASSIGGVMGTEAFF. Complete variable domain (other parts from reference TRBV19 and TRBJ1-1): DGGITQSPKYLFRKEGQNVTLSCEQNLNHDAMYWYRQDPGQGLRLIYYSQIVNDFQKGDIAEGYSVSREKKESFPLTVTSAQKNPTAFYLCASSIGGVMGTEAFFGQGTRLTVV.

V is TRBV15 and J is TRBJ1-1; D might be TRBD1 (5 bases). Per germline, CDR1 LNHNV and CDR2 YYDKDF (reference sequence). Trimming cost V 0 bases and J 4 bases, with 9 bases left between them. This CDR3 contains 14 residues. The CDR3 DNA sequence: TGTGCCACCAGCAGAGATCGGGGGGTCACTGAAGCTTTCTTT. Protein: CATSRDRGVTEAFF.

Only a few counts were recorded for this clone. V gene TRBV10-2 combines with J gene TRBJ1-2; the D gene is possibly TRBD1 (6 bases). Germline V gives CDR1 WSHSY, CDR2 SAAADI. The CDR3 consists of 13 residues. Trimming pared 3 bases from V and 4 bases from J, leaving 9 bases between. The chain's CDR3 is CASSDPGAYGYTF. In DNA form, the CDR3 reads TGCGCCAGCAGTGACCCAGGGGCCTATGGCTACACCTTC.

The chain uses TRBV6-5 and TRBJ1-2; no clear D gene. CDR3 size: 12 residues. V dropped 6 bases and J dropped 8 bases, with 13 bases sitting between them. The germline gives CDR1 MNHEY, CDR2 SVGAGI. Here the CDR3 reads CASSNPTLGYTF. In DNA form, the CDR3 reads TGTGCCAGCAGCAACCCCACCCTAGGCTACACCTTC.

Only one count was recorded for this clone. CDR3 in amino acids: CASSQDAGGLQETQYF. CDR3 DNA sequence: TGTGCCAGCAGCCAAGATGCGGGGGGACTACAAGAGACCCAGTACTTC. The rearrangement uses TRBV7-2 and TRBJ2-5; the match to TRBD2 covers 8 bases. The CDR3 has 16 residues. V gave up 5 bases and J gave up 2 bases; unmatched junction bases: 10. Germline lookup yields CDR1 SGHTA and CDR2 FQGNSA.

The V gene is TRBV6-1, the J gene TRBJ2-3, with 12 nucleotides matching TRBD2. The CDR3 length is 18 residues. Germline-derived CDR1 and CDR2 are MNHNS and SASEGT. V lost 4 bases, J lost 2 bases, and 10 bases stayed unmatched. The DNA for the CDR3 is TGTGCCAGCAGTGGGGCTAGCGGGGGGGCCCATACCACAGATACGCAGTATTTT. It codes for CASSGASGGAHTTDTQYF.

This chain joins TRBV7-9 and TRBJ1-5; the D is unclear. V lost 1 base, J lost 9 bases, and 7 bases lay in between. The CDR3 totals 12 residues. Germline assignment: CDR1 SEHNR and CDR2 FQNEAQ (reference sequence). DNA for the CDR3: TGTGCCAGCAGCTTAGAACAGATGCCCCAGCATTTT. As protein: CASSLEQMPQHF.

The CDR3 sequence is CASSLDRGEAFF. DNA of the CDR3: TGTGCCAGCAGCTTGGACAGGGGTGAAGCTTTCTTT. The rearrangement uses TRBV7-2 and TRBJ1-1, with 9 nucleotides matching TRBD1. V shed 3 bases and J 7 bases; nucleotides not matched to a gene: 0. CDR3 length equals 12 residues. Germline V lookup: CDR1 SGHTA, CDR2 FQGNSA.

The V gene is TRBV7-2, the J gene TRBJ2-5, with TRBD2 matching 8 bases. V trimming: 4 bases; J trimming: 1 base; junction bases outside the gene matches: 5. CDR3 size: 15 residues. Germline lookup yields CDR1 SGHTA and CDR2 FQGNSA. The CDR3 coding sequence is TGTGCCAGCAGCTCGGTCGGGACTAGCCAAGAGACCCAGTACTTC. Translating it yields CASSSVGTSQETQYF.

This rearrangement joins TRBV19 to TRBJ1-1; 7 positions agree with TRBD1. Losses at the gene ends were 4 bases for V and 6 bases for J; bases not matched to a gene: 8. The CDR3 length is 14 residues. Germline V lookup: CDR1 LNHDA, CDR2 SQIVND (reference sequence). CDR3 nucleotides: TGTGCCAGTAGTACCACAGGGGTGATCGCTGAAGCTTTCTTT. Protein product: CASSTTGVIAEAFF.

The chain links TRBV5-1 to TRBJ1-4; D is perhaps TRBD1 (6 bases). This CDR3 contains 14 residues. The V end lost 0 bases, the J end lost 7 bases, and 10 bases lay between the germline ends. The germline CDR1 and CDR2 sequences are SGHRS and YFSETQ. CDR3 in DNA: TGCGCCAGCAGCTTGGAACAGGGTGGTGAAAAACTGTTTTTT. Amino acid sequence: CASSLEQGGEKLFF.